This T cell receptor (beta chain) was profiled in a study of T cell clusters in autoimmune cytopenias. TRB rearrangements were amplified by touch-down multiplex PCR with mixed TRB-A/B primers. TCRdb derives one entry per CDR3 protein from the multiplex PCR reads, leaving out DNA. With 2,900 or so distinct CDR3 sequences in the sample, the ten largest clones hold approximately 9.3%. TRB was amplified from roughly 270 ng of peripheral blood genomic DNA per sample. In terms of frequency, this clonotype is medium-sized. The antigen is undetermined. Findings and limits, study-wide: Primary autoimmune cytopenia patients appeared to lack physiological T cell clusters present in healthy donors.

This clonotype was obtained from a human donor with an autoimmune cytopenia or autoimmune hepatitis (not recorded which). The material sequenced was peripheral blood.

The CDR3 is CASTPGGASYEQYF. The chain joins TRBV12-3 or TRBV12-4 to TRBJ2-7; lacking DNA, the TRBD2 call made by TCRdb goes unchecked. This CDR3 is 14 amino acids long.